This T cell receptor (beta chain) was captured in a study of T cells after yellow fever vaccination. Whole-study findings and limits: CD4 and CD8 compartments shared a small share of clonotypes, likely from convergent recombination. Most clones from primary vaccination were detected again post-booster (just under 97% CD4, roughly 85% CD8).

With regard to this clonotype: What it binds is not known.

The germline CDR1 and CDR2 sequences are ENHRY and SYGVKD. The CDR3 sequence is 14 residues long. The junction had 7 bases not matched to a gene; V was cut back by 10 bases and J by 4 bases. MiXCR, run by TCRdb on the 5' RACE reads, gives a single entry per CDR3 protein. Of approximately 600,000 distinct CDR3 sequences listed, approximately 13% were seen once; the top ten hold approximately 15%. This TCR came from a man in his thirties or forties who received the YFV17D yellow fever vaccine. The sample in question was PBMCs, obtained on the day of the yellow fever booster vaccination. This sequence joins TRBV10-3 and TRBJ2-1, with 10 bases lining up with TRBD2. The CDR3: CATKGTSDYNEQFF. CDR3 nucleotides: TGTGCCACTAAGGGGACTAGCGATTACAATGAGCAGTTCTTC.